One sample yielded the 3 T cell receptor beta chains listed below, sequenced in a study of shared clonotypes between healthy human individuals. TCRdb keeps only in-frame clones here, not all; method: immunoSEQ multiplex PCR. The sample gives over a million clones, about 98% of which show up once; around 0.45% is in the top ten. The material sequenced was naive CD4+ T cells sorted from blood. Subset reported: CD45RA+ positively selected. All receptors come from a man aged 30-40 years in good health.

CDR3 nucleotide sequence: TGCGCCAGCAGCTTGCAAGGACAGAGGGGCTACACCTTC. This sequence encodes CASSLQGQRGYTF. The chain is built from TRBV5-1 and TRBJ1-2, with D maybe TRBD1 (6 bases). Trimming left V 1 base short and J 8 bases short, with 12 bases between. The CDR3 covers 13 residues. Germline V gives CDR1 SGHRS, CDR2 YFSETQ. Full variable domain (remainder filled in from reference TRBV5-1 and TRBJ1-2): KAGVTQTPRYLIKTRGQQVTLSCSPISGHRSVSWYQQTPGQGLQFLFEYFSETQRNKGNFPGRFSGRQFSNSRSEMNVSTLELGDSALYLCASSLQGQRGYTFGSGTRLTVV.

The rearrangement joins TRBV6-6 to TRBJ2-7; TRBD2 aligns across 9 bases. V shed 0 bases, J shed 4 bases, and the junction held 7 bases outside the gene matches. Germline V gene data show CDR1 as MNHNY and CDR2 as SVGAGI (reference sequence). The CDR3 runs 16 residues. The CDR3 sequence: CASSYSLSGSIYEQYF. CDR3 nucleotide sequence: TGTGCCAGCAGTTACTCGCTTAGCGGGAGCATTTACGAGCAGTACTTC.

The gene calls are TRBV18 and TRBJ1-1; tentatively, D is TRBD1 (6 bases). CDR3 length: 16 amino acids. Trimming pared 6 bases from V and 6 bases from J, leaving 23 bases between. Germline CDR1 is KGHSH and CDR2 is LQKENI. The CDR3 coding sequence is TGTGCCAGCTCCCCCACTAGGGGGGCAGGAACGGCTGAAGCTTTCTTT. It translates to CASSPTRGAGTAEAFF.